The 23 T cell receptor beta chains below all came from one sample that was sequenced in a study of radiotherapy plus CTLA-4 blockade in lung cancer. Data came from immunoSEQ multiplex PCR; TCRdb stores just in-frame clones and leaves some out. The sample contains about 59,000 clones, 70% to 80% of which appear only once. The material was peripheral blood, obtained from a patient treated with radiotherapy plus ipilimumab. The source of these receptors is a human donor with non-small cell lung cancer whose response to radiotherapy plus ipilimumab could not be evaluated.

CDR3 residues: CATLNTEAFF. The CDR3 DNA reads as TGTGCTACCTTGAACACTGAAGCTTTCTTT. The rearrangement joins TRBV12-5 to TRBJ1-1; D is unclear. Germline CDR1 reads LGHNT; CDR2 reads FRNRAP. Deletions cut 10 bases from V and 0 bases from J, with 3 bases between. The CDR3 spans 10 residues.

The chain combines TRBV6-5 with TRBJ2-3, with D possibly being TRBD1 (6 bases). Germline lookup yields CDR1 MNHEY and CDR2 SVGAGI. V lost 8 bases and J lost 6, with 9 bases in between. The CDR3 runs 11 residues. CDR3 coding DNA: TGTGCCAGCCTAGGGGGTGATACGCAGTATTTT. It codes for CASLGGDTQYF.

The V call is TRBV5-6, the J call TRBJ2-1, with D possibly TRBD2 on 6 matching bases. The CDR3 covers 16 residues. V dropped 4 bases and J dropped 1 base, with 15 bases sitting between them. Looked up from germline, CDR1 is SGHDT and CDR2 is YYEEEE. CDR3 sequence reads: CASSGLWRVSYNEQFF. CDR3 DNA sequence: TGTGCCAGCAGCGGCCTATGGAGGGTTTCCTACAATGAGCAGTTCTTC.

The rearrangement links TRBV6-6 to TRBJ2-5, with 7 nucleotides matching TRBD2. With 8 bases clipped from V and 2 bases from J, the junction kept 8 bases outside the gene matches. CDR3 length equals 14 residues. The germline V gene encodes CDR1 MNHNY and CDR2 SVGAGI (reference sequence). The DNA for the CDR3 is TGTGCCAGCTCGGCTAGCGGAAGGCAAGAGACCCAGTACTTC. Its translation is CASSASGRQETQYF.

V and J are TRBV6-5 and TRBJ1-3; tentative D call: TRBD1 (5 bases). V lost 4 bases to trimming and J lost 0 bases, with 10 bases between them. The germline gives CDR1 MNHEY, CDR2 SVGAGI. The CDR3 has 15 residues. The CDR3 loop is CASSSLGGSGNTIYF. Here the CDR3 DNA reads TGTGCCAGCAGTTCCCTCGGGGGCTCTGGAAACACCATATATTTT.

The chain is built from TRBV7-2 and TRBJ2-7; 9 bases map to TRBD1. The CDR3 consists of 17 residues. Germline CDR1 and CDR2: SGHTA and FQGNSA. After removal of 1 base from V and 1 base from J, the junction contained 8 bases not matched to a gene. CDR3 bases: TGTGCCAGCAGCTTAGAGGGGACAGGGAGAGGGTCCTACGAGCAGTACTTC. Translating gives CASSLEGTGRGSYEQYF.

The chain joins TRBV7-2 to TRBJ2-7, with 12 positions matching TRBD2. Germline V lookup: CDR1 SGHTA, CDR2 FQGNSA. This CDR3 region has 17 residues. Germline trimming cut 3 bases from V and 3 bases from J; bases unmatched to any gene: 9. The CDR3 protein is CASSLGLAGPYFYEQYF. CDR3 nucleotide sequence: TGTGCCAGCAGCTTGGGACTAGCGGGCCCTTATTTCTACGAGCAGTACTTC.

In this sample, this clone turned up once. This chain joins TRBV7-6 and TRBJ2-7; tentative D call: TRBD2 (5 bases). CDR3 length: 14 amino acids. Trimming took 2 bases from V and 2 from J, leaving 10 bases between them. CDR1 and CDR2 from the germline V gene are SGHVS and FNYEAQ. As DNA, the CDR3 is TGTGCCAGCAGCTTATCCGTCGGGGCCTACGAGCAGTACTTC. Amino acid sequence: CASSLSVGAYEQYF.

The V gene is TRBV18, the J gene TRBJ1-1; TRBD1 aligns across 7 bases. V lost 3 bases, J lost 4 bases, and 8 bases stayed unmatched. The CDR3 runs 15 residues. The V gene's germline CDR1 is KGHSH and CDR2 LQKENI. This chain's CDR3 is CASSPGTRGRTEAFF. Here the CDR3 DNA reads TGTGCCAGCTCACCGGGGACGAGGGGGCGCACTGAAGCTTTCTTT. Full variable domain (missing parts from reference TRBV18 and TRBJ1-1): NAGVMQNPRHLVRRRGQEARLRCSPMKGHSHVYWYRQLPEEGLKFMVYLQKENIIDESGMPKERFSAEFPKEGPSILRIQQVVRGDSAAYFCASSPGTRGRTEAFFGQGTRLTVV.

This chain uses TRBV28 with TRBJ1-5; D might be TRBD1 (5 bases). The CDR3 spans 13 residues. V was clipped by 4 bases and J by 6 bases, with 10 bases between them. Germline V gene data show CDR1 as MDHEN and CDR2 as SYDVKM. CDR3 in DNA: TGTGCCAGCAGTTCGCCGGGGGGTCAGCCCCAGCATTTT. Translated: CASSSPGGQPQHF.

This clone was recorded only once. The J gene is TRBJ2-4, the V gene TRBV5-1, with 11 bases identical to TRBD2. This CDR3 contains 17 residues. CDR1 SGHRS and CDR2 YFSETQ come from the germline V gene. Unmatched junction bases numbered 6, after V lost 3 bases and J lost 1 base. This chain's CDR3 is CASSSYSGGAAKNIQYF. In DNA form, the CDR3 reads TGCGCCAGCAGCTCCTATAGCGGGGGGGCGGCCAAAAACATTCAGTACTTC.

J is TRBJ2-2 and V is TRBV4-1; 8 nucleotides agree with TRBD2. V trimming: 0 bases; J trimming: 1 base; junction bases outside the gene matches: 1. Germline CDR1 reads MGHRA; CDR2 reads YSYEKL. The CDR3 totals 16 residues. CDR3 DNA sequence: TGCGCCAGCAGCCAAGACGGGGGGGGGAACACCGGGGAGCTGTTTTTT. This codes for CASSQDGGGNTGELFF.

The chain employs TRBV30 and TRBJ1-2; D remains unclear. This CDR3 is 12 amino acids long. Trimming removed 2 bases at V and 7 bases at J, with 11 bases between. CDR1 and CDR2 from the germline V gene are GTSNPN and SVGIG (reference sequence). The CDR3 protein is CAWSRETAGYTF. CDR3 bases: TGTGCCTGGAGTCGGGAGACCGCTGGCTACACCTTC.

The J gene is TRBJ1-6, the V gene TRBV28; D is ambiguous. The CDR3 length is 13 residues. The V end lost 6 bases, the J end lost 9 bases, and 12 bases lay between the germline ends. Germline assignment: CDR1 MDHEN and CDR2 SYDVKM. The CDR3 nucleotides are TGTGCCAGCAGGCTCCCCACCGGTTCACCCCTCCACTTT. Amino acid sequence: CASRLPTGSPLHF.

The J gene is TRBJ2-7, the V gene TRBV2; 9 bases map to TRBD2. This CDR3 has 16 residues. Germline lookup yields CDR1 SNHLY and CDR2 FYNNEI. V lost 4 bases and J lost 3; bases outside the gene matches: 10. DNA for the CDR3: TGTGCCAGCAGTGGGGGACTAGCCCTACCACACTACGAGCAGTACTTC. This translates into CASSGGLALPHYEQYF.

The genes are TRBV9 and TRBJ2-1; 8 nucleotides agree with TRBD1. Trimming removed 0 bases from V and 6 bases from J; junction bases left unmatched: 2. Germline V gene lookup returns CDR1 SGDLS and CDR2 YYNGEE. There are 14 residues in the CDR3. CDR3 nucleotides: TGTGCCAGCAGCGTAGGCAGGGGGCTCAATGAGCAGTTCTTC. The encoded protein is CASSVGRGLNEQFF.

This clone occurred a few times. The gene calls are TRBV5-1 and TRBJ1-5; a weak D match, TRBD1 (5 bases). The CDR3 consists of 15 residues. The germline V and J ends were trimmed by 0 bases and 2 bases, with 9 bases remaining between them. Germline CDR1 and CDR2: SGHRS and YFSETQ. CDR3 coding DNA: TGCGCCAGCAGCTTGGGGCCGGGGGGCAATCAGCCCCAGCATTTT. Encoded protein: CASSLGPGGNQPQHF.

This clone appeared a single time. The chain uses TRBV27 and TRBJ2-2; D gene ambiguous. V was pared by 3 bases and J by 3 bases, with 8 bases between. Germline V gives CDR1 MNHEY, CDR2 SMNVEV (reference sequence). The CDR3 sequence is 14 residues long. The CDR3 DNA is TGTGCCAGCAGTTTTAGTAGAGACACCGGGGAGCTGTTTTTT. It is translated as CASSFSRDTGELFF.

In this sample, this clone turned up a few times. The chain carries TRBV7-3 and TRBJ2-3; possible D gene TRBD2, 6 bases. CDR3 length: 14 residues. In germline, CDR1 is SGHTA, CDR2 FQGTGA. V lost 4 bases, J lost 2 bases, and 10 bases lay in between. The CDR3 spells CASSSLANTDTQYF. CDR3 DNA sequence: TGTGCCAGCAGCTCACTAGCAAACACAGATACGCAGTATTTT.

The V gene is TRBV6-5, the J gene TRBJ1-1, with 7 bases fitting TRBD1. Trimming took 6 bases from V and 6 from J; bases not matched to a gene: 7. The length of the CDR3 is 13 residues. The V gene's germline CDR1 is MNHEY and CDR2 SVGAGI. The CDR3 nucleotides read TGTGCCAGCAGCATCCTACAGGGGTCTGAAGCTTTCTTT. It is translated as CASSILQGSEAFF.

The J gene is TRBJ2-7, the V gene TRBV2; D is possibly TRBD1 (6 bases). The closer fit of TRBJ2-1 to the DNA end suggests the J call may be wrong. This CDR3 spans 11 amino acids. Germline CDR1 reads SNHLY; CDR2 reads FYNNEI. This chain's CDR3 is CASQRGYEQFF. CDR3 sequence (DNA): TGTGCCAGCCAGAGGGGGTATGAGCAGTTCTTC.

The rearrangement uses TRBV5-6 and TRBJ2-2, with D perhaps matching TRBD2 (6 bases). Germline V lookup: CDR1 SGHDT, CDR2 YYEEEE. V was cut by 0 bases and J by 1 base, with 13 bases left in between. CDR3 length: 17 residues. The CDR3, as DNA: TGTGCCAGCAGCTTGGTATTCCGGAGGGAGAACACCGGGGAGCTGTTTTTT. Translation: CASSLVFRRENTGELFF.

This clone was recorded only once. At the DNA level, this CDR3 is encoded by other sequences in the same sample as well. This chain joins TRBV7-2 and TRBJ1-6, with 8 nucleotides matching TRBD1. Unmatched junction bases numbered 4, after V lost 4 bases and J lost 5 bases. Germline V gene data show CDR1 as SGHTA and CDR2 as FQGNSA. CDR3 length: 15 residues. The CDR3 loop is CASSSETGDNSPLHF. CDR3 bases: TGTGCCAGCAGCTCCGAGACAGGGGATAATTCACCCCTCCACTTT.